This TCR beta chain stems from a study of human T cells and chemical hapten exposure (dated by TCRdb to the early 2020s). Concerning the study at large: For sensitization, 2% DPC in acetone was applied to an approximately 2 cm by approximately 2 cm area of upper inner arm skin. Throughout the study period of 20 to 30 weeks, patients also received therapeutic DPC doses to the scalp every week. Patch testing was done on the upper back using Finn chambers containing 0.01% DPC, and results were scored after 6 days according to International Contact Dermatitis Research Group standards. Alopecia areata with under or over 50% scalp involvement, alopecia totalis and alopecia universalis were represented in the patient cohort, which was mostly female. Libraries were pooled for sequencing, and variation in per-sample TCR yields was attributed mainly to small differences in library volumes within the pool. Peripheral blood TCR repertoire changes were tracked in vivo in alopecia patients during primary and secondary sensitization to the hapten diphenylcyclopropenone (DPC). Blood samples were taken from patients before sensitization (week 0) and at 2, 6 and about 24 weeks after DPC sensitization. For TCR sequencing, blood came from over 25 alopecia patients at anywhere from one to four time points (pre-sensitization, 2, 6 and 24 weeks). The research as a whole found: Because every patient had alopecia, a presumed autoimmune disease, the patients' immune response might differ from that of healthy individuals. Repeated subsampling changed both the strength of the expansion versus patch-test correlation and the threshold at which the correlation became significant. The number of TCRs above 1 in 1000 frequency did not change with DPC sensitization; there was no evidence of global repertoire structure alterations. Compared with pre-sensitization or healthy control sets, expanded TCRs formed significantly more large CDR3 similarity clusters, which is consistent with antigen-driven responses. Patch test score correlated positively with the number of PT1 expanded TCRs, reaching significance at thresholds 8, 16 and 32 but not at 4.

Points on this clonotype: Its antigen is not yet known. Qualities for individual bases were not recorded, and no much larger clone is one base off.

This specimen's time point label, interpreted: pre-sensitization, week 0. The treatment or condition label, as the study defines it: therapeutic diphenylcyclopropenone sensitization with weekly scalp DPC. Blood at each patch-test visit was drawn before the patch test was applied. Patients were considered eligible if aged 18 to 70, diagnosed with alopecia and deemed suitable for DPC therapy, and patients were excluded if pregnant. Total RNA was extracted from unfractionated whole blood that had been collected in Tempus Blood RNA tubes. Libraries were made using RACE. Sequenced on a NextSeq 500. Library preparation attached unique molecular identifiers to individual cDNA molecules for quantitative, reproducible TCR counting. Both TCR alpha and TCR beta chains were sequenced from each blood RNA sample. For the original study's pipeline: The median number of TCRs per sample was around 100,000, ranging from 23,224 to 690,600. The Decombinator software suite was used to annotate V, J and CDR3 in the TCR reads. For PS versus PT1 abundance plots, all samples were subsampled to the same number of TCRs (28,000). Expanded TCRs were defined as absent before sensitization and observed at least eight times at the 2-week time point. Starting from the raw public reads, TCRdb applied fastp trimming at Q25, assembled clones with MiXCR and retained in-frame beta chains. Duplicate CDR3 protein sequences are folded into a single record with the most common DNA and genes. Here the V and J calls rest on TCRdb's processing, not on the authors' analysis. This sample holds about 260,000 distinct CDR3 sequences; more than 6.5% were observed only once. The top ten hold over 2% of the sample.

This TCR derives from a middle-aged woman with alopecia areata. Some clones in this sample may be carry-over from other donors' samples. The sample was whole blood, taken in connection with sensitization to the hapten diphenylcyclopropenone (DPC).

The DNA sequence is as follows: TGTGCCAGCAGTCTCCCGTGGCAGCCCCAGCATTTT. This gives the protein CASSLPWQPQHF. The rearranged chain carries TRBV6-2 or TRBV6-3 and TRBJ1-5, with no D gene named confidently. The germline ends are 9 bases apart after V is trimmed by 5 bases and J by 7 bases. The CDR3, cysteine through phenylalanine, is 12 amino acids long. Only CDR3 DNA is held: 36 bases, read in frame from base 1. The germline V gene sets CDR1 to MNHEY and CDR2 to SVGEGT.